Shown below are 8 T cell receptor beta chains from a single sample sequenced in a study of cytomegalovirus exposure and HLA in healthy donors. The repertoire was sequenced with immunoSEQ multiplex PCR; TCRdb's copy has only in-frame clones and lacks some. The sample lists around 300,000 clones; roughly 85% were seen once. Input material: PBMCs. The receptors come from a woman in her late teens or twenties in good health and CMV-seronegative.

This rearrangement joins TRBV19 to TRBJ1-5, with D perhaps TRBD1 (6 bases). V was pared by 5 bases and J by 2 bases, with 10 bases between. Germline V lookup: CDR1 LNHDA, CDR2 SQIVND (reference sequence). There are 14 residues in the CDR3. The CDR3 DNA is TGTGCCAGTAGTCAGGGGTATGGCAATCAGCCCCAGCATTTT. Its translation: CASSQGYGNQPQHF.

Concerning this clone itself: Other DNA variants within this sample encode the same CDR3. The V and J genes are TRBV27 and TRBJ1-2; D possibly corresponds to TRBD1 (6 bases). Trimming left V 5 bases short and J 2 bases short, with 9 bases between. CDR3 length: 13 residues. Germline CDR1 and CDR2: MNHEY and SMNVEV (reference sequence). CDR3 DNA: TGTGCCAGCAGTCTACAGGGCAACTATGGCTACACCTTC. Amino acid sequence: CASSLQGNYGYTF.

V is TRBV5-6 and J is TRBJ2-7; 12 bases match TRBD2. The J segment lost 5 bases and the V segment lost 1 base, leaving 4 bases of the junction unmatched. Germline V lookup: CDR1 SGHDT, CDR2 YYEEEE. The CDR3 contains 15 residues. The CDR3 DNA reads TGTGCCAGCAGCTTGTCTAGCGGGGGGGCCCACGAGCAGTACTTC. This sequence encodes CASSLSSGGAHEQYF.

The CDR3 DNA reads TGCGCCAGCAGCCAAGAGGGGGGGCTCACTGGCTACACCTTC. Protein sequence: CASSQEGGLTGYTF. The V gene is TRBV4-1, the J gene TRBJ1-2, with D tentatively TRBD1 (6 bases). Germline CDR1 MGHRA, CDR2 YSYEKL. Trimming pared 0 bases from V and 7 bases from J, leaving 12 bases between. The CDR3 sequence is 14 residues long.

The V and J genes are TRBV7-9 and TRBJ2-7; 7 positions match TRBD2. This CDR3 has 13 amino acids. The V gene's germline CDR1 is SEHNR and CDR2 FQNEAQ (reference sequence). With 5 bases clipped from V and 9 bases from J, the junction kept 10 bases outside the gene matches. The DNA of the CDR3 is TGTGCCAGCAGCCCGGACGGCCGCGGGGGGCAGTACTTC. Amino acids: CASSPDGRGGQYF.

The rearrangement links TRBV4-3 to TRBJ2-7; D perhaps matches TRBD2 (5 bases). V lost 6 bases to trimming and J lost 7 bases, with 25 bases between them. The CDR3 runs to 16 residues. Germline V lookup: CDR1 LGHNA, CDR2 YSLEER. CDR3 in amino acids: CASSVNPRASPGEQYF. In DNA form, the CDR3 reads TGCGCCAGCAGTGTAAATCCGAGGGCGTCCCCTGGGGAGCAGTACTTC.

The V gene is TRBV27, the J gene TRBJ2-5, with D perhaps TRBD1 (6 bases). Germline CDR1 MNHEY, CDR2 SMNVEV (reference sequence). This CDR3 spans 13 amino acids. The V end lost 6 bases, the J end lost 5 bases, and 13 bases lay between the germline ends. The CDR3 here is CASRLGTSETQYF. Written as DNA, the CDR3 is TGTGCCAGCAGACTCGGGACATCTGAGACCCAGTACTTC.

V usage is TRBV6-1 and J usage is TRBJ2-3; D perhaps matches TRBD2 (6 bases). Germline-derived CDR1 and CDR2 are MNHNS and SASEGT. Trimming took off 7 bases at V and 2 bases at J, with 13 bases between the two ends. The CDR3 is made up of 14 amino acids. The CDR3 is CASIAGSFTDTQYF. As DNA, the CDR3 is TGTGCCAGCATTGCCGGGAGCTTCACAGATACGCAGTATTTT.